This section outlines one T cell receptor beta chain sequence together with its context. The CDR3 loop spans 17 amino acids. Germline trimming cut 3 bases from V and 5 bases from J; bases unmatched to any gene: 10. Germline V gene lookup returns CDR1 SEHNR and CDR2 FQNEAQ (reference sequence). The sample is drawn from a study of T cell responses to AZD1222 COVID-19 vaccine. Only in-frame clones appear in the TCRdb table, and some are missing; sequencing was by immunoSEQ multiplex PCR. This sample carries over 150,000 clones, roughly 89% of them seen once, and the ten largest clones take 1.6%. The sequence came from an adult in good health. Material: peripheral blood, obtained on day 0 of AZD1222 vaccination. The rearrangement uses TRBV7-9 and TRBJ2-2; 9 positions agree with TRBD2. The CDR3 here is CASSFPLAGKSTGELFF. CDR3 DNA: TGTGCCAGCAGCTTTCCACTAGCGGGTAAATCGACCGGGGAGCTGTTTTTT.